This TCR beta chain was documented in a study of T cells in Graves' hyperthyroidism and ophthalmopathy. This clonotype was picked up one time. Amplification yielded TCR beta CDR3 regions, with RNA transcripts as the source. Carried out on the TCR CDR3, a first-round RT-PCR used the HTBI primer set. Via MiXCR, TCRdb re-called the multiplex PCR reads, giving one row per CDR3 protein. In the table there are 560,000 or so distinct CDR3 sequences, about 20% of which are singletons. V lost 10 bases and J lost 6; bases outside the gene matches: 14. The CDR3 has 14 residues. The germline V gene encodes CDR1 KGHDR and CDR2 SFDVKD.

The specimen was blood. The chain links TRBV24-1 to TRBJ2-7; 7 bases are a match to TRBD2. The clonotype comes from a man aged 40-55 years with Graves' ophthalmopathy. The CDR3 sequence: CATKRIGGGGEQYF. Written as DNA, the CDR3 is TGTGCCACTAAGCGAATCGGCGGGGGAGGCGAGCAGTACTTC.